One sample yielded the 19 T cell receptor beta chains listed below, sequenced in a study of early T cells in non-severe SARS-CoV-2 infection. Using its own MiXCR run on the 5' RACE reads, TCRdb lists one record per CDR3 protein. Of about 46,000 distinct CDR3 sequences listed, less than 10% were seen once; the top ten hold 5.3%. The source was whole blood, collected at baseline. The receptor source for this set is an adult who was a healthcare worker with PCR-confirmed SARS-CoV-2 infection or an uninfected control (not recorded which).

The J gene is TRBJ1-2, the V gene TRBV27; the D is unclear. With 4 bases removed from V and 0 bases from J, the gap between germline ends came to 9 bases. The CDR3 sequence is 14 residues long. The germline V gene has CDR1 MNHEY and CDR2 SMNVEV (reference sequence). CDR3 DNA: TGTGCCAGCAGTTCCGAGACAACTAACTATGGCTACACCTTC. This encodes CASSSETTNYGYTF.

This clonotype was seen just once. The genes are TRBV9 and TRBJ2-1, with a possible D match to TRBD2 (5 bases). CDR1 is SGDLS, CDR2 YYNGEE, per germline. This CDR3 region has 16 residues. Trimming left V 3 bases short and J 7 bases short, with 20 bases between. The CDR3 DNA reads TGTGCCAGCAGCGCCCGGGGTGCTAGTGGGAGTAATGAGCAGTTCTTC. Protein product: CASSARGASGSNEQFF.

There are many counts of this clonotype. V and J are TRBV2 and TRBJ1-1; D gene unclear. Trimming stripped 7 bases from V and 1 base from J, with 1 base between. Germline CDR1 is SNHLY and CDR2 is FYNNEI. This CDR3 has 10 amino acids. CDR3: CASTNTEAFF. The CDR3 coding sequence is TGTGCCAGCACGAACACTGAAGCTTTCTTT.

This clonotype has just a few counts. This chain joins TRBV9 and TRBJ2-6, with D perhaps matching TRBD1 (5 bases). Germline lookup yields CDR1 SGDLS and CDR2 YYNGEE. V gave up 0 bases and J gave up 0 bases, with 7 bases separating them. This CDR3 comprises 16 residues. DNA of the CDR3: TGTGCCAGCAGCGTAGACAGGAGCTCTGGGGCCAACGTCCTGACTTTC. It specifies CASSVDRSSGANVLTF. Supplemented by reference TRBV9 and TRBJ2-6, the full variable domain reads DSGVTQTPKHLITATGQRVTLRCSPRSGDLSVYWYQQSLDQGLQFLIQYYNGEERAKGNILERFSAQQFPDLHSELNLSSLELGDSALYFCASSVDRSSGANVLTFGAGSRLTVL.

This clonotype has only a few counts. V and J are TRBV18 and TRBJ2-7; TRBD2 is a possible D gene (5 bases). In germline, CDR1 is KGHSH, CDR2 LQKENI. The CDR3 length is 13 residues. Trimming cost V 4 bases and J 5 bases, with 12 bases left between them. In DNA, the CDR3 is TGTGCCAGCTCACGCGGACTGAACGACGAGCAGTACTTC. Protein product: CASSRGLNDEQYF.

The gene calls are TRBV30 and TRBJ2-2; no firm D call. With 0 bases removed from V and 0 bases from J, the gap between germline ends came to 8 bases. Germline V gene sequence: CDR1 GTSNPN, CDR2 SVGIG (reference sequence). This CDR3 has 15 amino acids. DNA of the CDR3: TGTGCCTGGAGTGTAGGCCCTTCGAACACCGGGGAGCTGTTTTTT. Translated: CAWSVGPSNTGELFF.

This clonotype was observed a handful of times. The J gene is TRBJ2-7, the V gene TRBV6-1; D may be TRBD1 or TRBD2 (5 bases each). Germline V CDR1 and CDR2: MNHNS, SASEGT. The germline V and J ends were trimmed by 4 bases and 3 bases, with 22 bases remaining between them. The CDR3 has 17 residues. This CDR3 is CASSVSITGTLSYEQYF. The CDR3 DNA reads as TGTGCCAGCAGTGTAAGCATCACCGGGACCCTAAGCTACGAGCAGTACTTC.

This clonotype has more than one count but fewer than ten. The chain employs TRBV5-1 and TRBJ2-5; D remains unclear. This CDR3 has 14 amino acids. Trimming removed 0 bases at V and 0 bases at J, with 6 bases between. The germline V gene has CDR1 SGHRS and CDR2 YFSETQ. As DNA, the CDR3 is TGCGCCAGCAGCTTGGCCTATTACCAAGAGACCCAGTACTTC. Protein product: CASSLAYYQETQYF. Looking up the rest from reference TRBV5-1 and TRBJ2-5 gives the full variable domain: KAGVTQTPRYLIKTRGQQVTLSCSPISGHRSVSWYQQTPGQGLQFLFEYFSETQRNKGNFPGRFSGRQFSNSRSEMNVSTLELGDSALYLCASSLAYYQETQYFGPGTRLLVL.

DNA of the CDR3: TGTGCCATCAGTTCGGACAGCACAGATACGCAGTATTTT. It specifies CAISSDSTDTQYF. V gene TRBV10-3 combines with J gene TRBJ2-3; unclear D gene. There are 13 residues in the CDR3. Germline V gene sequence: CDR1 ENHRY, CDR2 SYGVKD. The V and J ends lost 5 bases and 0 bases respectively, with 6 bases between them.

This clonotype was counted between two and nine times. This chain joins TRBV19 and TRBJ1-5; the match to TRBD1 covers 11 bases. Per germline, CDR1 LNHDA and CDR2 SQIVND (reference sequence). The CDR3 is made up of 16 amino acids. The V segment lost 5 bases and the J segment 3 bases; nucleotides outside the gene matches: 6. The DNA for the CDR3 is TGTGCCAGTAGTCCACGGGACAGGGGGGACAATCAGCCCCAGCATTTT. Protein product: CASSPRDRGDNQPQHF.

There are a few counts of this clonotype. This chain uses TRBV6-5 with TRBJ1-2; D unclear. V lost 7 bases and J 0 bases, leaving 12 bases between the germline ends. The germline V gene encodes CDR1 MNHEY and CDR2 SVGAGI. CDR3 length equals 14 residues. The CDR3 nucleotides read TGTGCCAGCACCACGGGCCTAGCTAACTATGGCTACACCTTC. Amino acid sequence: CASTTGLANYGYTF.

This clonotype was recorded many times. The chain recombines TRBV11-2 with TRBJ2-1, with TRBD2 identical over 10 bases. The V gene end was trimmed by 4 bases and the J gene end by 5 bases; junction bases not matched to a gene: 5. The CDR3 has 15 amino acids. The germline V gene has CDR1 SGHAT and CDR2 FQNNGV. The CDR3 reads CASSSGTSENNEQFF. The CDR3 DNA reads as TGTGCCAGCAGCTCCGGGACTAGCGAGAACAATGAGCAGTTCTTC.

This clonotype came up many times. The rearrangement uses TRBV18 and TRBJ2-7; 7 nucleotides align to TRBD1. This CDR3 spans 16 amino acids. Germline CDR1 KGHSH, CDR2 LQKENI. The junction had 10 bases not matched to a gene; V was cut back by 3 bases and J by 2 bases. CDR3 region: CASSPVSGTVTYEQYF. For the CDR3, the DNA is TGTGCCAGCTCACCGGTGTCCGGGACAGTAACCTACGAGCAGTACTTC.

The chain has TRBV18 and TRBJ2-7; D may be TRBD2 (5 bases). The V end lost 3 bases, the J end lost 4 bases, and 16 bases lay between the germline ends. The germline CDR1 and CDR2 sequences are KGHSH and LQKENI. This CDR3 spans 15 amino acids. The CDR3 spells CASSPLAGTLYEQYF. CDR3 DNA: TGTGCCAGCTCACCCTTGGCGGGTACTCTATACGAGCAGTACTTC.

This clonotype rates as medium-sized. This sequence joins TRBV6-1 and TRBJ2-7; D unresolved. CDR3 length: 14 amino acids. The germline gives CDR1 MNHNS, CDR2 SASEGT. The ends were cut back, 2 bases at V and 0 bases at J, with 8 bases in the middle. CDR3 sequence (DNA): TGTGCCAGCAGTGAAACCCTAAACTCCTACGAGCAGTACTTC. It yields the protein CASSETLNSYEQYF.

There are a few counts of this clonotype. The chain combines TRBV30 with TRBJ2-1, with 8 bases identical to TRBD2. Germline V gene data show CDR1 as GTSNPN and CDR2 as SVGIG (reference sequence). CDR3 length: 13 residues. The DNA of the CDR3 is TGTGGGGTCGGGAGGGATCCCTACAATGAGCAGTTCTTC. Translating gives CGVGRDPYNEQFF.

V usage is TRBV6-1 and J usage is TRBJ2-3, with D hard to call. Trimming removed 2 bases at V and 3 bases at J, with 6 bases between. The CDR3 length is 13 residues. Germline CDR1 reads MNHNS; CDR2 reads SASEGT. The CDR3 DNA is TGTGCCAGCAGTGAAAGGCGGACAGATACGCAGTATTTT. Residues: CASSERRTDTQYF.

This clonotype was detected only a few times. CDR3 amino acids: CASSLNSYEQYF. CDR3 nucleotides: TGTGCCAGCTCGCTGAATTCTTACGAGCAGTACTTC. This chain joins TRBV25-1 and TRBJ2-7; D not resolved. V was clipped by 8 bases and J by 4 bases, with 12 bases between them. The CDR3 is 12 residues long. Germline-derived CDR1 and CDR2 are MGHDK and SYGVNS.

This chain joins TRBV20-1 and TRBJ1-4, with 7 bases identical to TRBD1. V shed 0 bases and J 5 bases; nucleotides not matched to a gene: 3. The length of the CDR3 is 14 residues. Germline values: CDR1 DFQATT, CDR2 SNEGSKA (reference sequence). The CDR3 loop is CSARDPRGNEKLFF. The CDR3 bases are TGCAGTGCTAGAGACCCCAGGGGGAATGAAAAACTGTTTTTT.